The rows below give T cell receptor beta chains drawn from one sample of a study of cytomegalovirus exposure and HLA in healthy donors. Produced via immunoSEQ multiplex PCR; TCRdb's table is partial and in-frame only. The sample gives around 280,000 clones, over 85% of which show up once; roughly 2.1% is in the top ten. Sequences were obtained from PBMCs. The receptors stem from a woman between 18 and 29 years old in good health and CMV-seronegative. Both conserved end residues are part of each CDR3. D genes are given only for firm matches. A row's size may be missing; if present it is once, few, many or a size class.

>TRBV5-1|NA|NA|TRBJ1-1
TGCGCCAGCGGGCCGACAGCTTTGAACACTGAAGCTTTCTTT
CASGPTALNTEAFF
>TRBV11-2|NA|once|TRBJ2-7
TGTGCCAGCAGCTTAGAGTGGGCGGGACAGAGCTACGAGCAGTACTTC
CASSLEWAGQSYEQYF
>TRBV6-5|NA|NA|TRBJ2-7
TGTGCCAGCAGTTACTCCGGTCCGACCTACGAGCAGTACTTC
CASSYSGPTYEQYF
>TRBV27|NA|NA|TRBJ2-7
TGTGCCAGCAGTTCCCTTGGGGCCAACTACGAGCAGTACTTC
CASSSLGANYEQYF
>TRBV28|NA|once|TRBJ1-1
TGTGCCAGCAGACCCCAAGGCCAGGGGAACACTGAAGCTTTCTTT
CASRPQGQGNTEAFF
>TRBV7-9|NA|NA|TRBJ1-3
TGTTCCAGCAGCTTAGAGGGGGGGGCCGGAAACACCATATATTTT
CSSSLEGGAGNTIYF
>TRBV5-6|TRBD2|NA|TRBJ2-5
TGTGCCAGCAGCTTGGTGGGACTAGCGGAAGAGACCCAGTACTTC
CASSLVGLAEETQYF
>TRBV18|NA|NA|TRBJ2-7
TGTGCCAGCTCACCAAGCGAAGTCGTCGGGGACTTC
CASSPSEVVGDF
>TRBV7-3|TRBD1|NA|TRBJ1-2
TGTGCCAGCAGCTCAGGGGGCGGTGGCTACACCTTC
CASSSGGGGYTF
>TRBV7-9|TRBD2|NA|TRBJ2-7
TGTGCCAGCAGCTCGGACCAAGCGGGGAGCCGCTACGAGCAGTACTTC
CASSSDQAGSRYEQYF